One and the same sample provided the 29 T cell receptor beta chains below, sequenced in a study of T cell responses to AZD1222 COVID-19 vaccine. TCRdb's copy holds only in-frame clones and misses some; the assay was immunoSEQ multiplex PCR. The sample shows 210,000 or so clones, about 93% of them seen only once. The specimen was peripheral blood, collected on day 0 of MenACWY control vaccination. These receptors were collected from an adult in good health.

The chain uses TRBV5-1 and TRBJ1-2; TRBD1 agrees at 8 bases. Germline V gene data show CDR1 as SGHRS and CDR2 as YFSETQ. V lost 6 bases and J lost 6; bases outside the gene matches: 13. The CDR3 contains 15 residues. The CDR3 spells CASTDRGNSRNGYTF. CDR3 DNA: TGCGCCAGCACTGACAGGGGTAACTCTCGGAATGGCTACACCTTC.

The chain recombines TRBV27 with TRBJ1-6, with D hard to call. The CDR3 contains 13 residues. Germline CDR1 is MNHEY and CDR2 is SMNVEV (reference sequence). Trimming removed 8 bases at V and 3 bases at J, with 8 bases between. The CDR3 loop is CASSGDYNSPLHF. CDR3 sequence (DNA): TGTGCCAGCTCCGGGGACTATAATTCACCCCTCCACTTT.

The rearrangement joins TRBV28 to TRBJ1-2; D gene uncertain. The V gene's germline CDR1 is MDHEN and CDR2 SYDVKM. Trimming took off 8 bases at V and 1 base at J, with 14 bases between the two ends. This CDR3 is built from 14 residues. The DNA of the CDR3 is TGTGCCAGCGGGCCTCCCGGTGGTAACTATGGCTACACCTTC. Amino acids: CASGPPGGNYGYTF.

The chain joins TRBV19 to TRBJ1-2; a weak D match, TRBD1 (5 bases). Per the germline V gene, CDR1 is LNHDA and CDR2 is SQIVND (reference sequence). Trimming shortened V by 5 bases and J by 4 bases, and 11 bases separated the two germline ends. CDR3 length equals 13 residues. The CDR3 protein is CASSPRGVYGYTF. As DNA, the CDR3 is TGTGCCAGTAGTCCCCGGGGGGTCTATGGCTACACCTTC. The variable domain in full, with the rest retrieved from reference TRBV19 and TRBJ1-2, is DGGITQSPKYLFRKEGQNVTLSCEQNLNHDAMYWYRQDPGQGLRLIYYSQIVNDFQKGDIAEGYSVSREKKESFPLTVTSAQKNPTAFYLCASSPRGVYGYTFGSGTRLTVV.

This chain joins TRBV16 and TRBJ2-5, with 9 bases identical to TRBD1. The CDR3 is made up of 14 amino acids. V was pared by 4 bases and J by 4 bases, with 4 bases of the junction left unmatched. CDR1 is KGHSY, CDR2 FQNENV, per germline. CDR3 DNA: TGTGCCAGCAGCCTCCGGGACAGGGCAGAGACCCAGTACTTC. This encodes CASSLRDRAETQYF.

This clone is a singleton in its sample. This chain links TRBV5-6 with TRBJ1-1; D gene ambiguous. CDR1 and CDR2 (germline): SGHDT, YYEEEE. The V gene lost 1 base and the J gene lost 0 bases, with 7 bases spanning the gap. This CDR3 comprises 14 residues. The chain's CDR3 is CASSLRGMNTEAFF. CDR3 in DNA: TGTGCCAGCAGCTTGCGGGGTATGAACACTGAAGCTTTCTTT.

The rearrangement links TRBV6-5 to TRBJ1-4; TRBD1 agrees at 9 bases. J gave up 7 bases and V 2 bases, and 2 bases lay outside the gene matches. The CDR3 length is 14 residues. Per the germline V gene, CDR1 is MNHEY and CDR2 is SVGAGI. DNA of the CDR3: TGTGCCAGCAGTTACCGGACAGGGGTTGAAAAACTGTTTTTT. Its translation is CASSYRTGVEKLFF.

J is TRBJ2-7 and V is TRBV28; D not certain. CDR3 length: 12 residues. Trimming pared 6 bases from V and 2 bases from J, leaving 8 bases between. Per the germline V gene, CDR1 is MDHEN and CDR2 is SYDVKM. In nucleotides, the CDR3 is TGTGCCAGCAGACAGAACCCCTACGAGCAGTACTTC. Protein sequence: CASRQNPYEQYF.

V is TRBV5-1 and J is TRBJ1-5, with 9 bases aligning to TRBD1. There are 15 residues in the CDR3. The V gene's germline CDR1 is SGHRS and CDR2 YFSETQ. The V and J ends lost 0 bases and 4 bases, in that order; junction bases with no gene match: 2. CDR3 loop: CASSLGGTGNQPQHF. The CDR3 DNA sequence: TGCGCCAGCAGCTTGGGCGGGACAGGGAATCAGCCCCAGCATTTT.

The chain couples TRBV6-4 to TRBJ1-1; a weak D match, TRBD1 (5 bases). The V end lost 8 bases, the J end lost 1 base, and 14 bases lay between the germline ends. Germline V CDR1 and CDR2: MRHNA, SNTAGT. The CDR3 runs 14 residues. The CDR3 loop is CASWGEGPNTEAFF. The CDR3 DNA sequence: TGTGCCAGCTGGGGCGAGGGACCGAACACTGAAGCTTTCTTT.

The rearrangement links TRBV9 to TRBJ1-2; possibly TRBD1 for D (6 bases). Germline lookup yields CDR1 SGDLS and CDR2 YYNGEE. V dropped 4 bases and J dropped 5 bases, with 18 bases sitting between them. This CDR3 has 15 residues. As DNA, the CDR3 is TGTGCCAGCAGCTTATCGGACAGTTCCCCTTATGGCTACACCTTC. Translating gives CASSLSDSSPYGYTF.

The V gene is TRBV18, the J gene TRBJ1-2, with 8 bases aligning to TRBD1. The CDR3 is 15 residues long. V shed 5 bases and J 4 bases; nucleotides not matched to a gene: 9. Germline lookup yields CDR1 KGHSH and CDR2 LQKENI. The CDR3 nucleotides are TGTGCCAGCTCAGAAGGGACAGGAGCTATCTATGGCTACACCTTC. Translated, it gives CASSEGTGAIYGYTF.

The chain carries TRBV25-1 and TRBJ1-2, with no clear D. Trimming cost V 4 bases and J 4 bases, with 10 bases left between them. Looked up from germline, CDR1 is MGHDK and CDR2 is SYGVNS. This CDR3 region has 13 residues. CDR3 in amino acids: CASSVSGSYGYTF. In DNA, the CDR3 is TGTGCCAGCAGTGTGTCCGGGAGCTATGGCTACACCTTC.

CDR3 DNA: TGCGCCAGCAGCCCGGACAGGGGAAAAACGAACACTGAAGCTTTCTTT. Encoded protein: CASSPDRGKTNTEAFF. This chain connects TRBV5-1 to TRBJ1-1; 9 bases are a match to TRBD1. In germline, CDR1 is SGHRS, CDR2 YFSETQ. The CDR3 has 16 residues. With V trimmed by 4 bases and J by 1 base, 8 bases remained unmatched.

The CDR3 bases are TGTGCCAGTAGTATCCCTCCAAACACTGAAGCTTTCTTT. Translating gives CASSIPPNTEAFF. The V call is TRBV19, the J call TRBJ1-1; no firm D call. The V end lost 3 bases, the J end lost 2 bases, and 7 bases lay between the germline ends. Germline V gene sequence: CDR1 LNHDA, CDR2 SQIVND (reference sequence). The CDR3 is 13 amino acids.

V is TRBV3-1 (or the pseudogene TRBV3-2) and J is TRBJ2-2, with D unclear. The CDR3 consists of 15 residues. Germline V gives CDR1 LGHDT, CDR2 YNNKEL (reference sequence). V was clipped by 4 bases and J by 2 bases, with 11 bases between them. CDR3 in amino acids: CASSPRYTNTGELFF. CDR3 nucleotide sequence: TGTGCCAGCAGCCCTCGCTACACCAACACCGGGGAGCTGTTTTTT.

V and J are TRBV19 and TRBJ1-1, with D unresolved. The germline V gene has CDR1 LNHDA and CDR2 SQIVND (reference sequence). The V and J ends lost 6 bases and 4 bases respectively, with 9 bases between them. The CDR3 length is 12 residues. The CDR3 region is CASRPQPTEAFF. The CDR3 region has the DNA TGTGCCAGTAGACCACAGCCCACTGAAGCTTTCTTT.

A note on this clone: The same CDR3 also results from other DNA sequences found in this sample. The V gene is TRBV6-6, the J gene TRBJ1-1; 9 nucleotides match TRBD1. The CDR3 extends over 13 amino acids. The V segment lost 6 bases and the J segment 1 base; nucleotides outside the gene matches: 0. CDR1 is MNHNY, CDR2 SVGAGI, per germline (reference sequence). The CDR3 DNA reads as TGTGCCAGCAGGGACAGGGGGAACACTGAAGCTTTCTTT. Translation: CASRDRGNTEAFF.

The J gene is TRBJ1-4, the V gene TRBV5-6, with D uncertain. The V end was cut by 6 bases, the J end by 3 bases, with 12 bases between. This CDR3 contains 14 residues. The germline CDR1 and CDR2 sequences are SGHDT and YYEEEE. The DNA of the CDR3 is TGTGCCAGCAAGGGCAGACATTCTAATGAAAAACTGTTTTTT. This sequence encodes CASKGRHSNEKLFF.

The chain carries TRBV6-5 and TRBJ1-2; D gene unclear. V lost 7 bases and J lost 8, with 20 bases in between. This CDR3 region has 14 residues. The germline CDR1 and CDR2 sequences are MNHEY and SVGAGI. The DNA of the CDR3 is TGTGCCAGCAATACAAGAGAGGTTGTGGGAGGCTACACCTTC. Protein product: CASNTREVVGGYTF.

The chain carries TRBV27 and TRBJ2-7, with 9 bases matching TRBD1. V was clipped by 6 bases and J by 3 bases; unmatched bases: 12. CDR3 length equals 16 residues. The V gene's germline CDR1 is MNHEY and CDR2 SMNVEV (reference sequence). CDR3 region: CASSPGQGLGFYEQYF. The CDR3 DNA follows: TGTGCCAGCAGCCCGGGACAGGGACTCGGGTTCTACGAGCAGTACTTC.

CDR3 amino acids: CASSLPGTNTEAFF. CDR3 DNA sequence: TGTGCCAGCAGCTTGCCAGGAACGAACACTGAAGCTTTCTTT. The rearrangement links TRBV5-6 to TRBJ1-1; no reliable D call. Germline-derived CDR1 and CDR2 are SGHDT and YYEEEE. Trimming left V 1 base short and J 1 base short, with 8 bases between. This CDR3 has 14 amino acids.

This clone has just one count. CDR3 loop: CASSLQGGNTIYF. CDR3 sequence (DNA): TGTGCCAGCTCACTACAGGGAGGCAACACCATATATTTT. The gene calls are TRBV18 and TRBJ1-3; maybe TRBD1 (6 bases). The ends were cut back, 4 bases at V and 7 bases at J, with 11 bases in the middle. Looked up from germline, CDR1 is KGHSH and CDR2 is LQKENI. This CDR3 region has 13 residues.

The chain carries TRBV5-6 and TRBJ1-6; possibly TRBD1 for D (5 bases). The CDR3 sequence is 14 residues long. Germline V gives CDR1 SGHDT, CDR2 YYEEEE. Trimming removed 4 bases from V and 7 bases from J, with 12 bases in between. CDR3 region: CASSPTVENSPLHF. The CDR3 DNA reads TGTGCCAGCAGCCCGACAGTCGAAAATTCACCCCTCCACTTT.

V and J are TRBV27 and TRBJ2-1; 9 bases are a match to TRBD1. The germline V gene encodes CDR1 MNHEY and CDR2 SMNVEV (reference sequence). The CDR3 runs to 15 residues. V lost 6 bases, J lost 3 bases, and 6 bases stayed unmatched. The DNA for the CDR3 is TGTGCCAGCAGCCTACAGGGGGCCCTCTACAATGAGCAGTTCTTC. Amino acids: CASSLQGALYNEQFF.

The rearrangement uses TRBV18 and TRBJ1-1, with D unresolved. Between the trimmed V and J ends, which lost 1 base and 4 bases, there was a span of 10 bases. Germline loops: CDR1 KGHSH, CDR2 LQKENI. The CDR3 length is 14 residues. The CDR3 protein is CASSPLSDPTEAFF. CDR3 bases: TGTGCCAGCTCACCACTATCGGACCCCACTGAAGCTTTCTTT.

The J gene is TRBJ2-2, the V gene TRBV11-2; TRBD1 agrees at 7 bases. This CDR3 is built from 16 residues. J was trimmed by 1 base and V by 5 bases; bases with no gene match: 7. The germline CDR1 and CDR2 sequences are SGHAT and FQNNGV. The CDR3 coding sequence is TGTGCCAGCAGCCAACCCCGGGACAGGAACACCGGGGAGCTGTTTTTT. It codes for CASSQPRDRNTGELFF.

In this sample, this clone turned up once. This chain connects TRBV10-3 to TRBJ1-2; possible D gene TRBD1, 5 bases. V was trimmed by 3 bases and J by 4 bases, leaving 18 bases between them. This CDR3 region has 16 residues. Germline CDR1 reads ENHRY; CDR2 reads SYGVKD. The CDR3 sequence: CAISDSIRAGTYGYTF. Written as DNA, the CDR3 is TGTGCCATCAGTGACTCGATTCGGGCAGGGACCTATGGCTACACCTTC.

The chain employs TRBV6-2 or TRBV6-3 and TRBJ2-7; 8 nucleotides align to TRBD1. The CDR3 spans 13 residues. Germline CDR1 MNHEY, CDR2 SVGEGT. The ends lost 5 bases at V and 4 bases at J; junction bases unmatched: 4. The CDR3 spells CASSPTGGYEQYF. DNA for the CDR3: TGTGCCAGCAGTCCAACAGGGGGGTACGAGCAGTACTTC.